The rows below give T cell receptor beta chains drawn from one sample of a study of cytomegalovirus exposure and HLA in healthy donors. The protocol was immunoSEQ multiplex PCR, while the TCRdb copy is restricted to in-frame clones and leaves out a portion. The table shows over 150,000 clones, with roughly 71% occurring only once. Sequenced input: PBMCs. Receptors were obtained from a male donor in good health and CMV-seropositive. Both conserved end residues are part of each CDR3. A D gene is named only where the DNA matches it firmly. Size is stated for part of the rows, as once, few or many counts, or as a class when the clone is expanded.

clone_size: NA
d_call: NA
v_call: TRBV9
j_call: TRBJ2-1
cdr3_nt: TGTGCCAGCAGCGTTCCTGGGGCCAATGAGCAGTTCTTC
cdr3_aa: CASSVPGANEQFF

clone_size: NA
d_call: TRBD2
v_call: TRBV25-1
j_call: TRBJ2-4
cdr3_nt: TGTGCCAGCAGTGAATGGGAGGGCCTAGGAAACATTCAGTACTTC
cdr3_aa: CASSEWEGLGNIQYF

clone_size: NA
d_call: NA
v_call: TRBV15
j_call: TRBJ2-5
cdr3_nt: TGTGCCACCAGCAGCGGACAGGAGGGGACCCAGTACTTC
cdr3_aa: CATSSGQEGTQYF

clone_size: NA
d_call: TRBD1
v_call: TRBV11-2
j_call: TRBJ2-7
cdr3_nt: TGTGCCAGCAGCTCTGGGACAGGGACGTACGAGCAGTACTTC
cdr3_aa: CASSSGTGTYEQYF

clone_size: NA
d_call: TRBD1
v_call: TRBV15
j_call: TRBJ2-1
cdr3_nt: TGTGCCACCAGCAGACGGGACAGGGGGCGAAATGAGCAGTTCTTC
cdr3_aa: CATSRRDRGRNEQFF

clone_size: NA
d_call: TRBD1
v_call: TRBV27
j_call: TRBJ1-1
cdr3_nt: TGTGCCAGCAGTTTACAGGGACAGGGGGTTGCTGAAGCTTTCTTT
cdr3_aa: CASSLQGQGVAEAFF

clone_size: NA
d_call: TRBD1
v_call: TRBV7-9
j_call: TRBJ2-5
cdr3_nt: TGTACCAGCAGCTTAGCGCGGGGACAGGGCCAAGAATGGACCCAGTACTTC
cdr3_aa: CTSSLARGQGQEWTQYF

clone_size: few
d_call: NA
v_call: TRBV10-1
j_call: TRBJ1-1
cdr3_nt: TGCGCCAGCTCTCTCAGAAGAAGTACTGAAGCTTTCTTT
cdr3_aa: CASSLRRSTEAFF

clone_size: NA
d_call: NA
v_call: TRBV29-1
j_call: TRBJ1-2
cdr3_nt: TGCAGCGTTGTTGGGGCCGCTTTTGGCTACACCTTC
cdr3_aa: CSVVGAAFGYTF

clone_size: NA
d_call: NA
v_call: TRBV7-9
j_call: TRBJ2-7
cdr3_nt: TGTGCCAGCAGCGCCGACTACAGCTACGAGCAGTACTTC
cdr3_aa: CASSADYSYEQYF

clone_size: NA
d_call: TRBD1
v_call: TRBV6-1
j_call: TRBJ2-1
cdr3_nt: TGTGCCAGCTGGGACAGGGCTTACTACAATGAGCAGTTCTTC
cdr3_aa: CASWDRAYYNEQFF

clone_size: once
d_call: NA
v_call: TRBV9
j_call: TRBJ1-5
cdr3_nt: TGTGCCAGCAGCGTAGGTGGAGATAGCAATCAGCCCCAGCATTTT
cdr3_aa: CASSVGGDSNQPQHF

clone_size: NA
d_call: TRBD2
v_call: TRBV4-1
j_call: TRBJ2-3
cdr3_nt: TGCGCCAGCAGCCAAGATAGGCCTAGCGGGGGGATCACAGATACGCAGTATTTT
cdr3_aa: CASSQDRPSGGITDTQYF

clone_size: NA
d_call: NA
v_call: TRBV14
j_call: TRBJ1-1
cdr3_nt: TGTGCCAGCAGCCAAGTCAGGGGAAGGACTGAAGCTTTCTTT
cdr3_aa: CASSQVRGRTEAFF

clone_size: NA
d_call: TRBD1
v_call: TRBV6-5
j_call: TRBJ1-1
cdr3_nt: TGTGCCAGCAGTAGGACAGGTCCTGAAGCTTTCTTT
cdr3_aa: CASSRTGPEAFF

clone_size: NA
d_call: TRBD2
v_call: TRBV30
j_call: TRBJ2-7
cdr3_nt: TGTGCCTGGAGTGTAAGGCTAGCGGGGGGTGATACCTTTGAGCAGTACTTC
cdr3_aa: CAWSVRLAGGDTFEQYF

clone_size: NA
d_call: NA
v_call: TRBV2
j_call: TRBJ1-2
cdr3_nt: TGTGCCAGCAGTCCGACAGAGGCTTATGGCTACACCTTC
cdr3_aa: CASSPTEAYGYTF

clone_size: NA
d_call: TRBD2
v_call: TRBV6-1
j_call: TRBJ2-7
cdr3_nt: TGTGCCAGCAGTGTTGGACTAGCCTCCGAGCAGTACTTC
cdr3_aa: CASSVGLASEQYF

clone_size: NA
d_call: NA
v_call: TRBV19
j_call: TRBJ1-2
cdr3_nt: TGTGCCAGTAGTATCGTTCTTGACAGGAACTATGGCTACACCTTC
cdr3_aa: CASSIVLDRNYGYTF

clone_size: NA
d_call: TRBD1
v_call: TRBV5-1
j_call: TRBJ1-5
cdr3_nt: TGCGCCAGCAGCTCGGGACAGCCAAATCAGCCCCAGCATTTT
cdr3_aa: CASSSGQPNQPQHF